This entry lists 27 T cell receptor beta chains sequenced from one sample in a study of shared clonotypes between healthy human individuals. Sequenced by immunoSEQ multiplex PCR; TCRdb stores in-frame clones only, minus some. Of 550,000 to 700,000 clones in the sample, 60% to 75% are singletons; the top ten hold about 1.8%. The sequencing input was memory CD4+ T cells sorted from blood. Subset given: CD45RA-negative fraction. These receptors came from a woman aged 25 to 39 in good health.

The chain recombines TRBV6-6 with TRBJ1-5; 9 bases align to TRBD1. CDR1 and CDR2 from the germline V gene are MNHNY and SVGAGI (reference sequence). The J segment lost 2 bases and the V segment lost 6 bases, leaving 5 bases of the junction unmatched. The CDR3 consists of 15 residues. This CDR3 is CASRTGGEGNQPQHF. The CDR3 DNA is TGTGCCAGCAGGACAGGGGGAGAGGGCAATCAGCCCCAGCATTTT.

CDR3 nucleotide sequence: TGTGCCATCAGCGCGGGACAGGGGGACAATCAGCCCCAGCATTTT. This encodes CAISAGQGDNQPQHF. The chain employs TRBV10-3 and TRBJ1-5; 11 nucleotides agree with TRBD1. Germline V gene sequence: CDR1 ENHRY, CDR2 SYGVKD. V was pared by 6 bases and J by 3 bases, with 4 bases of the junction left unmatched. CDR3 size: 15 residues.

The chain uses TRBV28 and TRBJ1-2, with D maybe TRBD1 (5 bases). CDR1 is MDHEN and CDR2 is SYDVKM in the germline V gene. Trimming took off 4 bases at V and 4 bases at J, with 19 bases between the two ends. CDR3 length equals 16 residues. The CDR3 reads CASSSRTLTEIYGYTF. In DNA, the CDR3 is TGTGCCAGCAGTTCACGAACACTGACAGAAATCTATGGCTACACCTTC.

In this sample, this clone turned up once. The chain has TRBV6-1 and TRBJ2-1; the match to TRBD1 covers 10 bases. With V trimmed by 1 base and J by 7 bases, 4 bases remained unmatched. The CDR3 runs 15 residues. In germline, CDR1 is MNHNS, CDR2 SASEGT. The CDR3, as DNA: TGTGCCAGCAGTGAAGAGGGACAGGGGTGGAATGAGCAGTTCTTC. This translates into CASSEEGQGWNEQFF.

Here the CDR3 DNA reads TGTGCCAGCAGCCCATCCCTAGCGGGGGCAGGTGGAAACACCATATATTTT. Its translation is CASSPSLAGAGGNTIYF. V and J are TRBV9 and TRBJ1-3; a possible D gene is TRBD1 (6 bases). Germline CDR1 SGDLS, CDR2 YYNGEE. This CDR3 has 17 residues. Trimming removed 4 bases at V and 3 bases at J, with 20 bases between.

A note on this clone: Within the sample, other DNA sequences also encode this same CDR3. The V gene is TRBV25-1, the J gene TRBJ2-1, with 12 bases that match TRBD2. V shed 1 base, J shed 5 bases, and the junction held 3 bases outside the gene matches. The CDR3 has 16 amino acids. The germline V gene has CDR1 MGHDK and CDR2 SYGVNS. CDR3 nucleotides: TGTGCCAGCAGTGAATTGTCTAGCGGGAGGGACAATGAGCAGTTCTTC. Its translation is CASSELSSGRDNEQFF. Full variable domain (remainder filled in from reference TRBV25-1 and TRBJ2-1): EADIYQTPRYLVIGTGKKITLECSQTMGHDKMYWYQQDPGMELHLIHYSYGVNSTEKGDLSSESTVSRIRTEHFPLTLESARPSHTSQYLCASSELSSGRDNEQFFGPGTRLTVL.

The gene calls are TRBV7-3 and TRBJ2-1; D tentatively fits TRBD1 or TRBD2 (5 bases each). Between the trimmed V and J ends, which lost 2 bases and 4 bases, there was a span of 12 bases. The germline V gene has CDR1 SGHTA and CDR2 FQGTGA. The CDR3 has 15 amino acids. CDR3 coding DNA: TGTGCCAGCAGCTTACTCAAGGGACCGTACAATGAGCAGTTCTTC. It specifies CASSLLKGPYNEQFF.

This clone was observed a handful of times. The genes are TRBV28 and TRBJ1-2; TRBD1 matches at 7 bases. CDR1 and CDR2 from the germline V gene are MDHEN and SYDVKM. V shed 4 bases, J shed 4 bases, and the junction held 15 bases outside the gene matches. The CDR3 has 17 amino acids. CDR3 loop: CASSYRQGAPFGYGYTF. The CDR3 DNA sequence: TGTGCCAGCAGTTACCGACAGGGTGCCCCCTTTGGCTATGGCTACACCTTC.

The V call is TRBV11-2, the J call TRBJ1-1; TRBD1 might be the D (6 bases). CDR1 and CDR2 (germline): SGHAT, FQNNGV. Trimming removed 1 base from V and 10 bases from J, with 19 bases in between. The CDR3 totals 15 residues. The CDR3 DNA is TGTGCCAGCAGCTTAGTCGGGGGGCCCGGAGTAGTAGCTTTCTTT. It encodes CASSLVGGPGVVAFF.

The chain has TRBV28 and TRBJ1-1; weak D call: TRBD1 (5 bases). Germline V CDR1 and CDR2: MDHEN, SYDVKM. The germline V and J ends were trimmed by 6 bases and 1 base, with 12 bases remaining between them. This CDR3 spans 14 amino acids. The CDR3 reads CASRAGHKNTEAFF. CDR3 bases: TGTGCCAGCAGAGCTGGACATAAGAACACTGAAGCTTTCTTT.

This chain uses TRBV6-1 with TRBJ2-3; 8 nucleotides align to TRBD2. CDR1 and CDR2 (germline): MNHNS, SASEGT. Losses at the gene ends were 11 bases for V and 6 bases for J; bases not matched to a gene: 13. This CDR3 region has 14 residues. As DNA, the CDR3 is TGTGCCGGCCAAGGGGGACTAGATTTGGATACGCAGTATTTT. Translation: CAGQGGLDLDTQYF.

This CDR3 reads CASASRYSYEQYF. CDR3 coding DNA: TGTGCCAGCGCTAGCCGCTACTCCTACGAGCAGTACTTC. This chain joins TRBV27 and TRBJ2-7; D is perhaps TRBD2 (5 bases). The CDR3 covers 13 residues. The germline CDR1 and CDR2 sequences are MNHEY and SMNVEV (reference sequence). The V gene lost 8 bases and the J gene lost 0 bases, with 11 bases spanning the gap.

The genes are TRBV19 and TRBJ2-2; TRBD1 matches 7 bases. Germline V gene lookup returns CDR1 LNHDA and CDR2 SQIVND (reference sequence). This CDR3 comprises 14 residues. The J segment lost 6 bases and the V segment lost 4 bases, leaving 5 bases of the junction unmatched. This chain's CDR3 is CASSTTGWPGELFF. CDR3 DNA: TGTGCCAGTAGTACGACAGGGTGGCCCGGGGAGCTGTTTTTT.

CDR3: CASRRTSGSPSYEQYF. In DNA, the CDR3 is TGTGCCAGCAGACGGACTAGCGGGAGTCCTTCTTACGAGCAGTACTTC. The rearrangement joins TRBV27 to TRBJ2-7; 13 positions match TRBD2. Per germline, CDR1 MNHEY and CDR2 SMNVEV (reference sequence). Trimming took 6 bases from V and 4 from J; bases not matched to a gene: 9. CDR3 length: 16 residues.

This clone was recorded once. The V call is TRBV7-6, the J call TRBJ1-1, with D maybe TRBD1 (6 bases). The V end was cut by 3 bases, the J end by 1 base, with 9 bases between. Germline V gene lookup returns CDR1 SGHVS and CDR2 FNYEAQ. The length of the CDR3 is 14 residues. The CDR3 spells CASSFLQGNTEAFF. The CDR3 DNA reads TGTGCCAGCAGCTTCTTACAGGGGAACACTGAAGCTTTCTTT.

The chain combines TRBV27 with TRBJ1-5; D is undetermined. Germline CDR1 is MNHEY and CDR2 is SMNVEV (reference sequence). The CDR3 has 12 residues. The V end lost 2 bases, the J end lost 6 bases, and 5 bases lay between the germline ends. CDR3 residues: CASSLPGQPQHF. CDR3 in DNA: TGTGCCAGCAGTTTACCCGGTCAGCCCCAGCATTTT.

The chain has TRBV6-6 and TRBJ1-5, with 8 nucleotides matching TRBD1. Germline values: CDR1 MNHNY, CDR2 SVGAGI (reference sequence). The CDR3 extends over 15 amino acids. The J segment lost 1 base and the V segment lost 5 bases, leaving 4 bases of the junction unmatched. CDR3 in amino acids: CASSRTGMSNQPQHF. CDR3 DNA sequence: TGTGCCAGCAGTAGGACAGGGATGAGCAATCAGCCCCAGCATTTT.

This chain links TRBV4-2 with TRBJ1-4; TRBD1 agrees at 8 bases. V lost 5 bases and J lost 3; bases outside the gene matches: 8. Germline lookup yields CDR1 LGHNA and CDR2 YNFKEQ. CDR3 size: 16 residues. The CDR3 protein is CASSFQGATANEKLFF. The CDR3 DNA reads TGTGCCAGCAGCTTTCAGGGGGCGACGGCTAATGAAAAACTGTTTTTT.

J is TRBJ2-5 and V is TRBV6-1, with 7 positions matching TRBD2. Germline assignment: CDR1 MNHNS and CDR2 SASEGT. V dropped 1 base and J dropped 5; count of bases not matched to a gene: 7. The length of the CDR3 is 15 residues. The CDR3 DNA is TGTGCCAGCAGTGAAGACGCGGGAGCGGGGGAGACCCAGTACTTC. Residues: CASSEDAGAGETQYF.

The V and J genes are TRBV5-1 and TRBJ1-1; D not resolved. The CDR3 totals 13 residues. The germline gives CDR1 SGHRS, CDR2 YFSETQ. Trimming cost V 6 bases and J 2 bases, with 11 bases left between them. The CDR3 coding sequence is TGCGCCAGCACTCGGCGCACCAACACTGAAGCTTTCTTT. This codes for CASTRRTNTEAFF.

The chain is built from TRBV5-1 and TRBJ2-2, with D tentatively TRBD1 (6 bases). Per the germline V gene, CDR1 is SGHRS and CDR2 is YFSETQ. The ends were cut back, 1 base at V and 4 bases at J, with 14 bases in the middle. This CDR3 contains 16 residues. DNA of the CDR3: TGCGCCAGCAGCTTGTGGTCAGGGGTCGCCACCGGGGAGCTGTTTTTT. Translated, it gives CASSLWSGVATGELFF.

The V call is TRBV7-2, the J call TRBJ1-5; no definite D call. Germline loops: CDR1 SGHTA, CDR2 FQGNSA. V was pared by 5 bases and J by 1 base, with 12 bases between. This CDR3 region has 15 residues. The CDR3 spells CASSLSHLSNQPQHF. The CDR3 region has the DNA TGTGCCAGCAGCCTTAGCCACCTCAGCAATCAGCCCCAGCATTTT.

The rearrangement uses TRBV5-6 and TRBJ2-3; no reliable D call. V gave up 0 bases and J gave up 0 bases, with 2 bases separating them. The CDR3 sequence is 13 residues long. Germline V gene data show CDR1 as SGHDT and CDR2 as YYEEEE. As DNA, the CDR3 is TGTGCCAGCAGCTTGGCGAGCACAGATACGCAGTATTTT. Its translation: CASSLASTDTQYF. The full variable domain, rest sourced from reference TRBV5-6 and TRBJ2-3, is DAGVTQSPTHLIKTRGQQVTLRCSPKSGHDTVSWYQQALGQGPQFIFQYYEEEERQRGNFPDRFSGHQFPNYSSELNVNALLLGDSALYLCASSLASTDTQYFGPGTRLTVL.

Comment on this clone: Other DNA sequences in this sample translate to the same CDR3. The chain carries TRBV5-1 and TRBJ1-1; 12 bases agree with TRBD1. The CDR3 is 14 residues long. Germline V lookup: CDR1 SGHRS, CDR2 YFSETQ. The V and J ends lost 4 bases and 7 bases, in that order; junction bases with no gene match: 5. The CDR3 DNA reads TGCGCCAGCAGCCCCGGGACAGGGGGCCTTGAAGCTTTCTTT. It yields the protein CASSPGTGGLEAFF.

Written as DNA, the CDR3 is TGTGCCAGTAGCCCTCCGGGACTAAAAGAGACCCAGTACTTC. Protein product: CASSPPGLKETQYF. This chain uses TRBV19 with TRBJ2-5, with 7 bases identical to TRBD2. Germline values: CDR1 LNHDA, CDR2 SQIVND (reference sequence). V shed 6 bases, J shed 3 bases, and the junction held 7 bases outside the gene matches. There are 14 residues in the CDR3.

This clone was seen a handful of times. In DNA form, the CDR3 reads TGTGCCAGCAGACCTTCTGGGGCCAACGTCCTGACTTTC. This sequence encodes CASRPSGANVLTF. The chain has TRBV11-2 and TRBJ2-6; D not certain. Germline assignment: CDR1 SGHAT and CDR2 FQNNGV. CDR3 length: 13 amino acids. Trimming shortened V by 6 bases and J by 1 base, and 4 bases separated the two germline ends.

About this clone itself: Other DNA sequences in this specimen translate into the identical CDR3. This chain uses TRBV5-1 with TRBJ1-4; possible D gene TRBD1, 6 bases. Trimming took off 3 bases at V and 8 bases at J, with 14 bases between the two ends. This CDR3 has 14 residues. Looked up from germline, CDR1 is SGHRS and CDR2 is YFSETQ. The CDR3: CASSSGAPGEKLFF. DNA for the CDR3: TGCGCCAGCAGCTCAGGGGCCCCGGGGGAAAAACTGTTTTTT.